This TCR beta chain was identified in a study of T cells in Graves' hyperthyroidism and ophthalmopathy. In the study overall: The authors collected peripheral blood at initial diagnosis, before any treatment.

Germline CDR1 SEHNR, CDR2 FQNEAQ (reference sequence). The CDR3 loop spans 15 amino acids. Germline trimming cut 6 bases from V and 0 bases from J; bases unmatched to any gene: 3. The diagnostic basis comprised clinical symptoms, serum thyroxine and TRAb, thyroid ultrasound and orbital computed tomography. This clonotype was picked up many times. Amplified regions were TCR beta CDR3 sequences from RNA transcripts. The study used the HTBI primer set for a first-round RT-PCR of the TCR CDR3. A single record per CDR3 protein comes from TCRdb applying MiXCR to the multiplex PCR reads. The sample yields under 400,000 distinct CDR3 sequences, roughly 21% seen once.

This sequence originates from a woman between 45 and 65 years old with Graves' hyperthyroidism. The specimen was blood. The rearrangement joins TRBV7-9 to TRBJ2-1; 9 bases are shared with TRBD2. This CDR3 is CASRSTSGSYNEQFF. For the CDR3, the DNA is TGTGCCAGCAGGTCGACTAGCGGCTCCTACAATGAGCAGTTCTTC.